This T cell receptor (beta chain) was identified in a study of Ad26.COV2.S vaccination and SARS-CoV-2 variants. In this sample, this clone turned up once. Produced via immunoSEQ multiplex PCR; TCRdb's table is partial and in-frame only. The sample has around 250,000 clones, around nine tenths seen once. Treatment reported: 19 received Ad26.COV2.S at low or high dose, single or two shots; about 5 received placebo; per-sample allocation not given. Repertoires come from day 63 after the first vaccine or placebo injection. The TCR comes from a person between 18 and 59 years old who received the Ad26.COV2.S COVID-19 vaccine or a placebo. The material sequenced was peripheral blood, taken in a trial of Ad26.COV2.S vaccine versus placebo.

The CDR3 loop is CASSLRGGETQYF. CDR3 nucleotides: TGTGCCAGCAGCCTACGCGGGGGGGAGACCCAGTACTTC. This chain links TRBV3-1 (or the pseudogene TRBV3-2) with TRBJ2-5, with 8 nucleotides matching TRBD2. Losses at the gene ends were 4 bases for V and 5 bases for J; bases not matched to a gene: 3. Germline values: CDR1 LGHDT, CDR2 YNNKEL (reference sequence). CDR3 size: 13 residues.